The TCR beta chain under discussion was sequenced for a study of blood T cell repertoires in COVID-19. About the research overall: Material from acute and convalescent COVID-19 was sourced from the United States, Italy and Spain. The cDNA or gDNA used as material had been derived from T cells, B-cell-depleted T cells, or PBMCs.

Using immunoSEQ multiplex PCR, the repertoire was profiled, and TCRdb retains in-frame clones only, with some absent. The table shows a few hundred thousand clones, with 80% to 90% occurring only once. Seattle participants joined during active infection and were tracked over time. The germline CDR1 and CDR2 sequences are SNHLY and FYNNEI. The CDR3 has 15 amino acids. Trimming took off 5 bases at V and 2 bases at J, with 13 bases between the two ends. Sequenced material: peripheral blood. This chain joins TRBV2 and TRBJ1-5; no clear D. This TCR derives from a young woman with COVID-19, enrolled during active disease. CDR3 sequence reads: CASSPEWSGNQPQHF. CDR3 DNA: TGTGCCAGCAGTCCGGAGTGGAGTGGCAATCAGCCCCAGCATTTT.